Sequencing of this TCR beta chain was carried out in a study of blood T cells in healthy people across ages. Overall study findings and caveats: There was a strong correlation between TCR beta diversity and naive T cell percentage.

As concerns this clonotype: The antigen is undetermined.

This CDR3 contains 14 residues. V lost 0 bases, J lost 5 bases, and 11 bases lay in between. Per germline, CDR1 SGHRS and CDR2 YFSETQ. A J-beta primer mix and a sample-barcoded 5' primer were used in a second PCR of about 6 to 12 cycles. TCRdb passed the 5' RACE reads through MiXCR, listing each CDR3 protein once. The table has more than 900,000 distinct CDR3 sequences, 25% to 35% seen once. The sample was also reused in another study, on T cells of mothers and their children. This second report adds: Among related mother-child pairs, overlap was slightly higher than in unrelated pairs, though not significantly.

The sequenced sample consisted of blood. V gene TRBV5-1 combines with J gene TRBJ1-1, with D uncertain. This receptor was obtained from a woman in her thirties or forties in good health. CDR3 DNA: TGCGCCAGCAGCTTGGCCTTATCGGGGACTGAAGCTTTCTTT. Translating it yields CASSLALSGTEAFF.